This is a list of T cell receptor beta chains from one sample in a study of blood T cell repertoires in COVID-19. The assay was immunoSEQ multiplex PCR, and TCRdb's table has in-frame clones only and misses some. The sample has 340,000 or so clones, around 86% seen once. Sequenced sample: peripheral blood. These receptors were collected from a man aged 45-65 years with active or convalescent COVID-19. The CDR3 runs from the conserved cysteine through the conserved F or W. The D gene is left open where the match is weak. Only some rows state a clone size, as once, few, many or a class for expanded clones.

clone_size | j_call | v_call | d_call | cdr3_aa | cdr3_nt
NA | TRBJ1-2 | TRBV4-1 | TRBD1 | CASSQDPGQLHYGYTF | TGCGCCAGCAGCCAAGACCCGGGACAGCTACACTATGGCTACACCTTC
once | TRBJ1-6 | TRBV25-1 | TRBD1 | CASEPGQGANSPLHF | TGTGCCAGCGAACCGGGACAGGGGGCTAATTCACCCCTCCACTTT
once | TRBJ2-1 | TRBV19 | NA | CASGTIPYNEQFF | TGTGCCAGTGGGACAATCCCCTACAATGAGCAGTTCTTC
NA | TRBJ2-1 | TRBV4-2 | NA | CASSQGADSYNEQFF | TGTGCCAGCAGCCAAGGCGCGGACTCCTACAATGAGCAGTTCTTC
NA | TRBJ2-3 | TRBV27 | TRBD2 | CASSGLSGRSRYTQYF | TGTGCCAGCAGTGGTCTTAGCGGGAGGTCCCGGTATACGCAGTATTTT
NA | TRBJ2-1 | TRBV4-1 | TRBD2 | CASSLVVAGGNEQFF | TGCGCCAGCAGCCTCGTGGTAGCGGGAGGCAATGAGCAGTTCTTC
NA | TRBJ2-2 | TRBV24-1 | NA | CATSDAGRPNTGELFF | TGTGCCACCAGTGACGCAGGGAGGCCGAACACCGGGGAGCTGTTTTTT
once | TRBJ2-7 | TRBV20-1 | NA | CSAEDTSPIYF | TGCAGTGCTGAGGATACTAGTCCTATATACTTC
NA | TRBJ2-6 | TRBV28 | NA | CASSFSSGANVLTF | TGTGCCAGCAGTTTTAGCTCTGGGGCCAACGTCCTGACTTTC
NA | TRBJ1-2 | TRBV6-5 | TRBD1 | CASSGGGALDGYTF | TGTGCCAGCAGCGGAGGGGGCGCGTTAGACGGCTACACCTTC
NA | TRBJ1-5 | TRBV20-1 | NA | CSASQSGDQPQHF | TGCAGTGCTAGTCAATCCGGGGATCAGCCCCAGCATTTT
NA | TRBJ1-3 | TRBV5-1 | TRBD1 | CASSWDPTGGLSSGNTIYF | TGCGCCAGCAGCTGGGACCCAACAGGGGGCCTAAGCTCTGGAAACACCATATATTTT
NA | TRBJ1-4 | TRBV9 | TRBD1 | CASSSRTGPNEKLFF | TGTGCCAGCAGCTCCCGGACAGGACCTAATGAAAAACTGTTTTTT
NA | TRBJ1-4 | TRBV28 | TRBD1 | CASSTGTGRNEKLFF | TGTGCCAGCAGTACAGGGACAGGGAGAAATGAAAAACTGTTTTTT
NA | TRBJ2-3 | TRBV5-4 | NA | CASSSSGDTADTQYF | TGTGCCAGCAGCTCTTCGGGGGATACTGCAGATACGCAGTATTTT
NA | TRBJ1-6 | TRBV30 | NA | CALGRGAYNSPLHF | TGTGCCCTTGGCCGGGGGGCCTATAATTCACCCCTCCACTTT
NA | TRBJ2-7 | TRBV5-1 | NA | CASRGGPGNYEQYF | TGCGCCAGCAGGGGGGGGCCGGGGAACTACGAGCAGTACTTC
NA | TRBJ2-7 | TRBV24-1 | TRBD1 | CATTQGRGRPEQYF | TGTGCCACCACTCAGGGCAGGGGGCGGCCCGAGCAGTACTTC
few | TRBJ1-2 | TRBV18 | NA | CASSPIRNLPTGDYGYTF | TGTGCCAGCTCACCAATCCGAAACCTACCGACAGGAGACTATGGCTACACCTTC
NA | TRBJ2-1 | TRBV11-2 | TRBD2 | CARSPPAWLGGGLRGEQFF | TGTGCCCGCAGCCCCCCCGCGTGGCTTGGGGGGGGTCTACGAGGTGAGCAGTTCTTC
NA | TRBJ2-3 | TRBV3-1/TRBV3-2 | NA | CASSLGTQADTQYF | TGTGCCAGCAGCCTCGGGACTCAGGCAGATACGCAGTATTTT
NA | TRBJ1-1 | TRBV28 | NA | CASTGGGARDTEAFF | TGTGCCAGCACCGGGGGTGGGGCCAGGGACACTGAAGCTTTCTTT
NA | TRBJ1-3 | TRBV28 | NA | CASDSLDNSGNTIYF | TGTGCCAGCGACTCTCTGGACAACTCTGGAAACACCATATATTTT
NA | TRBJ1-1 | TRBV18 | TRBD1 | CASSQGADTEAFF | TGTGCCAGCTCCCAGGGGGCTGACACTGAAGCTTTCTTT
NA | TRBJ2-7 | TRBV5-4 | NA | CASSTAGQVGWEQYF | TGTGCCAGCAGCACAGCGGGACAGGTCGGGTGGGAGCAGTACTTC
NA | TRBJ2-7 | TRBV9 | NA | CASSVGGGAFSYEQYF | TGTGCCAGCAGCGTAGGAGGGGGGGCCTTCTCCTACGAGCAGTACTTC
NA | TRBJ1-2 | TRBV28 | NA | CASSLDKGLYGYTF | TGTGCCAGCAGTTTAGACAAGGGGCTGTATGGCTACACCTTC
NA | TRBJ2-4 | TRBV12-2 | NA | CAGQGNSNIQYF | TGTGCAGGACAGGGCAATTCAAACATTCAGTACTTC
NA | TRBJ1-6 | TRBV20-1 | TRBD1 | CSASRPRGRRVYNSPLHF | TGCAGTGCTAGTCGCCCCAGGGGGCGAAGGGTCTATAATTCACCCCTCCACTTT
NA | TRBJ2-2 | TRBV28 | NA | CASSFSSALNTGELFF | TGTGCCAGCAGTTTCTCGAGTGCCCTTAACACCGGGGAGCTGTTTTTT
NA | TRBJ2-1 | TRBV30 | TRBD2 | CAWSAGGPSYNEQFF | TGTGCCTGGAGTGCGGGGGGGCCCTCCTACAATGAGCAGTTCTTC
NA | TRBJ2-5 | TRBV7-7 | NA | CASSPLIQAQETQYF | TGTGCTAGCAGCCCCCTTATACAGGCTCAAGAGACCCAGTACTTC
NA | TRBJ2-1 | TRBV5-4 | TRBD2 | CASSLGAGEGYNEQFF | TGTGCCAGCAGCTTGGGGGCGGGAGAGGGTTACAATGAGCAGTTCTTC
NA | TRBJ2-1 | TRBV7-8 | TRBD2 | CASSSSGLAGANEQFF | TGTGCCAGCAGCTCCTCGGGACTAGCGGGAGCCAATGAGCAGTTCTTC
NA | TRBJ1-3 | TRBV19 | NA | CATDGQGNTIYF | TGTGCCACCGATGGACAGGGAAACACCATATATTTT
NA | TRBJ2-7 | TRBV18 | TRBD1 | CASSPRGQGSYEQYF | TGTGCCAGCTCACCACGGGGACAGGGCTCCTACGAGCAGTACTTC
once | TRBJ2-5 | TRBV27 | NA | CASSLIAGYQETQYF | TGTGCCAGCAGCCTCATTGCGGGGTACCAAGAGACCCAGTACTTC
NA | TRBJ2-5 | TRBV5-1 | TRBD1 | CASSRTGTRQETQYF | TGCGCCAGCAGCCGGACAGGGACCCGTCAAGAGACCCAGTACTTC
few | TRBJ2-1 | TRBV12-3/TRBV12-4 | NA | CASSLSGADEQFF | TGTGCCAGCAGTTTATCAGGGGCTGATGAGCAGTTCTTC
NA | TRBJ1-5 | TRBV30 | NA | CAWSTGSNQPQHF | TGTGCCTGGAGCACAGGTAGCAATCAGCCCCAGCATTTT
NA | TRBJ1-1 | TRBV12-3/TRBV12-4 | NA | CASRATESEAFF | TGTGCCAGCAGGGCTACAGAGTCTGAAGCTTTCTTT
once | TRBJ1-2 | TRBV7-2 | NA | CASSLVGGLTYGYTF | TGTGCCAGCAGCTTAGTGGGGGGGCTGACTTATGGCTACACCTTC
once | TRBJ1-2 | TRBV4-2 | TRBD1 | CASSQGRQGSYGYTF | TGTGCCAGCAGCCAAGGACGACAGGGCTCCTATGGCTACACCTTC
NA | TRBJ1-1 | TRBV11-2 | NA | CASSLGGDTEAFF | TGTGCCAGCAGCTTAGGGGGGGACACTGAAGCTTTCTTT
NA | TRBJ2-7 | TRBV30 | TRBD2 | CAWSRLAGGEQYF | TGTGCCTGGAGTCGACTAGCGGGAGGCGAGCAGTACTTC
few | TRBJ1-6 | TRBV7-6 | TRBD1 | CASSLGQGYNSPLHF | TGTGCCAGCAGCCTGGGACAGGGGTATAATTCACCCCTCCACTTT
NA | TRBJ2-1 | TRBV5-1 | NA | CASSQTSSAGNEQFF | TGCGCCAGCAGCCAAACTAGTTCGGCTGGGAATGAGCAGTTCTTC
NA | TRBJ2-7 | TRBV7-3 | TRBD2 | CASSPRLAGAGEQYF | TGTGCCAGCAGCCCAAGGTTGGCGGGAGCGGGTGAGCAGTACTTC
NA | TRBJ1-3 | TRBV28 | NA | CASSSVNTIYF | TGTGCCAGCAGTTCAGTAAACACCATATATTTT
NA | TRBJ1-2 | TRBV18 | TRBD1 | CASSPGTGPMRGYTF | TGTGCCAGCTCACCCGGGACAGGGCCCATGAGGGGCTACACCTTC
NA | TRBJ2-2 | TRBV9 | NA | CASSPRVLNTGELFF | TGTGCCAGCAGCCCGCGGGTCCTAAACACCGGGGAGCTGTTTTTT
NA | TRBJ2-1 | TRBV2 | TRBD2 | CASTLGLANLNEQFF | TGTGCCAGCACTCTGGGACTAGCGAACCTCAATGAGCAGTTCTTC